A single TCR beta chain is shown here with its context. The sample originates from a study of T cell responses to AZD1222 COVID-19 vaccine. The V gene's germline CDR1 is MNHEY and CDR2 SVGAGI. The V gene end was trimmed by 7 bases and the J gene end by 3 bases; junction bases not matched to a gene: 2. The CDR3 extends over 14 amino acids. Assay used: immunoSEQ multiplex PCR; TCRdb lists only in-frame clones, some missing. Here the sample spans roughly 180,000 clones, roughly nine tenths being singletons. The chain employs TRBV6-5 and TRBJ2-7; 14 nucleotides align to TRBD2. Specimen: peripheral blood, collected 28 days after the second AZD1222 dose. The sequence came from an adult who received the AZD1222 COVID-19 vaccine. DNA for the CDR3: TGTGCCAGCACCGGGACTAGCGGGAGCTACGAGCAGTACTTC. As protein: CASTGTSGSYEQYF.